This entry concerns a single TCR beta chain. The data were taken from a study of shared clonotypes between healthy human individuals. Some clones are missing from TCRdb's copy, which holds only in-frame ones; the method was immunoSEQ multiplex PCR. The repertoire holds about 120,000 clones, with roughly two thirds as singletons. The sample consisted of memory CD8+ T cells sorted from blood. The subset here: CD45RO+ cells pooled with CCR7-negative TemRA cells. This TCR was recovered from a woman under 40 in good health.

DNA for the CDR3: TGTGCCAGCAGCTTAGCGCGGAGGGGACCCTACGAGCAGTACTTC. Amino acid sequence: CASSLARRGPYEQYF. The chain couples TRBV7-9 to TRBJ2-7; weak D call: TRBD2 (6 bases). This CDR3 spans 15 amino acids. Trimming removed 0 bases from V and 2 bases from J, with 11 bases in between. The germline V gene encodes CDR1 SEHNR and CDR2 FQNEAQ (reference sequence).